This T cell receptor beta chain is from a study of cytomegalovirus exposure and HLA in healthy donors. It was with 60 Vbeta and 13 Jbeta primers that the PCR ran. Assay used: immunoSEQ multiplex PCR; TCRdb lists only in-frame clones, some missing. The profile shows 150,000 to 200,000 clones, around 85% of them singletons. Sample: PBMCs. The receptor was isolated from a man aged 50-60 years in good health and CMV-seronegative.

CDR3 sequence: CASHQDSKMNTEAFF. In DNA, the CDR3 is TGTGCCAGCCACCAGGACAGCAAAATGAACACTGAAGCTTTCTTT. The rearrangement links TRBV27 to TRBJ1-1; D is possibly TRBD1 (6 bases). Germline CDR1 is MNHEY and CDR2 is SMNVEV (reference sequence). The CDR3 spans 15 residues. V dropped 8 bases and J dropped 0 bases, with 16 bases sitting between them.